This TCR beta chain was recorded in a study of CD4 T cells in relation to SARS-CoV-2 and coronaviruses. Looking at the study overall: PBMCs were cultured with antigen for over nine days before TCR beta sequencing.

V trimming: 4 bases; J trimming: 8 bases; junction bases outside the gene matches: 11. CDR1 and CDR2 from the germline V gene are SGHDT and YYEEEE. This CDR3 contains 15 residues. Data came from immunoSEQ multiplex PCR; TCRdb stores just in-frame clones and leaves some out. The sample has roughly 30,000 clones; about 70% are singletons. Regarding this clone: Its specificity is unknown.

The unexposed donors gave CD4+ T cells in about 2011-2019, prior to COVID-19. After ten to eleven days of culture, CD4+ T cells were isolated. This clonotype was sampled from a human donor in good health. The V call is TRBV5-6, the J call TRBJ1-3; 8 bases agree with TRBD1. Sequenced material: CD4+ T cells from PBMCs, cultured in vitro. As DNA, the CDR3 is TGTGCCAGCAGCGAGGACAGGGAGACGTCGGACACCATATATTTT. Its protein product is CASSEDRETSDTIYF.